The 5 T cell receptor beta chains given below trace back to one sample, sequenced in a study of CD8 T cells in ankylosing spondylitis. TCRdb re-called the 5' RACE reads through MiXCR, storing one row per CDR3 protein. The sample carries 150,000 to 200,000 distinct CDR3 sequences, 9.8% recorded once. Sequenced material: blood, either unsorted or a sorted T cell fraction (not recorded which). Every receptor here comes from a female donor with ankylosing spondylitis or in good health (not recorded which).

The chain recombines TRBV12-5 with TRBJ2-5, with D tentatively TRBD2 (6 bases). This CDR3 region has 15 residues. V lost 6 bases to trimming and J lost 5 bases, with 19 bases between them. Germline V gene sequence: CDR1 LGHNT, CDR2 FRNRAP. DNA of the CDR3: TGTGCTAGTGGACGCACCGGGACTCTCAGGGAGACCCAGTACTTC. Residues: CASGRTGTLRETQYF.

The table lists this clonotype with many counts. The rearrangement uses TRBV15 and TRBJ1-5, with no clear D. Looked up from germline, CDR1 is LNHNV and CDR2 is YYDKDF (reference sequence). The germline V and J ends were trimmed by 0 bases and 0 bases, with 6 bases remaining between them. CDR3 length equals 15 residues. For the CDR3, the DNA is TGTGCCACCAGCAGAGATCTAAATAGCAATCAGCCCCAGCATTTT. Its protein is CATSRDLNSNQPQHF.

A few counts support this clonotype. V is TRBV20-1 and J is TRBJ2-1, with D tentatively TRBD2 (6 bases). The CDR3 runs to 17 residues. The V gene lost 0 bases and the J gene lost 0 bases, with 15 bases spanning the gap. Germline assignment: CDR1 DFQATT and CDR2 SNEGSKA (reference sequence). This CDR3 reads CSARDSGGRSSYNEQFF. The CDR3 region has the DNA TGCAGTGCTAGAGATAGTGGAGGGAGGAGCTCCTACAATGAGCAGTTCTTC.

V and J are TRBV7-2 and TRBJ1-2; no reliable D call. The germline V gene encodes CDR1 SGHTA and CDR2 FQGNSA. V was cut by 1 base and J by 4 bases, with 10 bases left in between. CDR3 length: 14 residues. The CDR3 DNA sequence: TGTGCCAGCAGCTTAGAGGGTTGGGGCTATGGCTACACCTTC. Translated, it gives CASSLEGWGYGYTF.

The gene calls are TRBV4-3 and TRBJ2-3; D call uncertain. This CDR3 has 15 residues. The V end was cut by 0 bases, the J end by 5 bases, with 12 bases between. Per germline, CDR1 LGHNA and CDR2 YSLEER. The DNA for the CDR3 is TGCGCCAGCAGCCAAGATACGATGCAGCGAGATACGCAGTATTTT. This gives the protein CASSQDTMQRDTQYF.